The next 11 T cell receptor beta chains were all read from a single sample in a study of shared clonotypes between healthy human individuals. Only in-frame clones appear in the TCRdb table, and some are missing; sequencing was by immunoSEQ multiplex PCR. This table holds over 2 million clones, roughly 95% found once. The sample consisted of naive CD4+ T cells sorted from blood. Subset denoted: CD45RA+ positively selected. The source of these receptors is a young man in good health.

This clone was detected only a few times. The rearrangement links TRBV18 to TRBJ2-3; the match to TRBD2 covers 7 bases. The CDR3 runs 16 residues. V shed 0 bases, J shed 2 bases, and the junction held 5 bases outside the gene matches. Germline-derived CDR1 and CDR2 are KGHSH and LQKENI. The CDR3 loop reads CASSPPGGWITDTQYF. The CDR3 DNA follows: TGTGCCAGCTCACCACCGGGAGGGTGGATCACAGATACGCAGTATTTT.

This sequence joins TRBV10-3 and TRBJ1-2; 8 positions agree with TRBD1. The length of the CDR3 is 14 residues. Unmatched junction bases numbered 2, after V lost 5 bases and J lost 0 bases. CDR1 and CDR2 from the germline V gene are ENHRY and SYGVKD. DNA of the CDR3: TGTGCCATCAGTTCACAGGGGGCTAACTATGGCTACACCTTC. Protein: CAISSQGANYGYTF.

V usage is TRBV6-6 and J usage is TRBJ2-1; no clear D. Trimming pared 6 bases from V and 9 bases from J, leaving 12 bases between. The germline V gene has CDR1 MNHNY and CDR2 SVGAGI (reference sequence). The length of the CDR3 is 12 residues. The CDR3 is CASSLGPTEQFF. Here the CDR3 DNA reads TGTGCCAGCAGCCTCGGTCCCACTGAGCAGTTCTTC.

The genes are TRBV2 and TRBJ2-5; possible D gene TRBD2, 5 bases. This CDR3 has 15 amino acids. The V gene lost 4 bases and the J gene lost 0 bases, with 12 bases spanning the gap. Germline V gives CDR1 SNHLY, CDR2 FYNNEI. The CDR3 DNA follows: TGTGCCAGCAGTGTCGGACTCAACAACCAAGAGACCCAGTACTTC. Translated: CASSVGLNNQETQYF. Complete variable domain (other parts from reference TRBV2 and TRBJ2-5): EPEVTQTPSHQVTQMGQEVILRCVPISNHLYFYWYRQILGQKVEFLVSFYNNEISEKSEIFDDQFSVERPDGSNFTLKIRSTKLEDSAMYFCASSVGLNNQETQYFGPGTRLLVL.

Comments on this clone: Other DNA sequences in the same sample also yield this CDR3. CDR3: CASSPGVSTDTQYF. For the CDR3, the DNA is TGTGCCAGCTCTCCGGGAGTAAGCACAGATACGCAGTATTTT. This chain joins TRBV18 and TRBJ2-3, with D maybe TRBD2 (6 bases). The length of the CDR3 is 14 residues. V lost 6 bases to trimming and J lost 0 bases, with 10 bases between them. Looked up from germline, CDR1 is KGHSH and CDR2 is LQKENI.

The genes are TRBV5-4 and TRBJ2-5; 11 nucleotides line up with TRBD1. V was pared by 3 bases and J by 5 bases, with 6 bases of the junction left unmatched. CDR1 and CDR2 (germline): SGHNT, YYREEE (reference sequence). The CDR3 consists of 15 residues. CDR3 residues: CASSSGQGARETQYF. The CDR3 DNA follows: TGTGCCAGCAGCTCCGGACAGGGGGCAAGGGAGACCCAGTACTTC.

DNA for the CDR3: TGTGCCAGCAGCATAGACCGCCCAGCGGGAAACACCGGGGAGCTGTTTTTT. Its translation is CASSIDRPAGNTGELFF. V is TRBV7-9 and J is TRBJ2-2, with 7 nucleotides matching TRBD2. With V trimmed by 5 bases and J by 2 bases, 11 bases remained unmatched. This CDR3 is 17 amino acids long. Germline values: CDR1 SEHNR, CDR2 FQNEAQ (reference sequence).

The chain recombines TRBV30 with TRBJ1-2, with D hard to call. V was trimmed by 4 bases and J by 8 bases, leaving 14 bases between them. Germline V gene data show CDR1 as GTSNPN and CDR2 as SVGIG (reference sequence). This CDR3 is built from 12 residues. The CDR3 DNA sequence: TGTGCCTGGAATGCTCAGGTCGAGGGCTACACCTTC. This encodes CAWNAQVEGYTF.

The V gene is TRBV19, the J gene TRBJ1-5; 7 bases are a match to TRBD1. CDR3 length equals 15 residues. J was trimmed by 0 bases and V by 9 bases; bases with no gene match: 8. From germline, CDR1 is LNHDA and CDR2 SQIVND (reference sequence). The CDR3 loop is CASTSTGNSNQPQHF. As DNA, the CDR3 is TGTGCCAGCACGTCGACAGGGAATAGCAATCAGCCCCAGCATTTT.

The CDR3 sequence is CASSNPDTGELFF. The CDR3 nucleotides are TGTGCCAGCAGTAATCCTGACACCGGGGAGCTGTTTTTT. J is TRBJ2-2 and V is TRBV11-3; D call uncertain. This CDR3 has 13 residues. Per germline, CDR1 SGHNT and CDR2 YENEEA. V gave up 6 bases and J gave up 3 bases, with 8 bases separating them.

The chain recombines TRBV7-9 with TRBJ1-1; D is unclear. Trimming removed 2 bases at V and 3 bases at J, with 16 bases between. Germline V lookup: CDR1 SEHNR, CDR2 FQNEAQ (reference sequence). The CDR3 contains 16 residues. Written as DNA, the CDR3 is TGTGCCAGCAGCTTAAGGAACCACAGCGGCGACACTGAAGCTTTCTTT. Translated: CASSLRNHSGDTEAFF.